Listed below are T cell receptor beta chains from one sample, sequenced in a study of blood T cell repertoires in COVID-19. The assay was immunoSEQ multiplex PCR, and TCRdb's table has in-frame clones only and misses some. The sample lists more than 25,000 clones, about nine tenths occurring once. The specimen was peripheral blood. The source is a man between 60 and 70 years old with active COVID-19. The CDR3 runs from the conserved cysteine through the conserved F or W. D genes are given only for firm matches. For some rows the clone size is stated as once, few or many, or as a class when expanded; others skip it.

cdr3_length: 14
v_call: TRBV7-3
j_call: TRBJ2-3
clone_size: once
d_call: NA
cdr3_nt: TGTGCCAGCAGCTTAACTAGGGGCGCAGATACGCAGTATTTT
cdr3_aa: CASSLTRGADTQYF

cdr3_length: 14
v_call: TRBV19
j_call: TRBJ2-5
clone_size: NA
d_call: NA
cdr3_nt: TGTGCCAGTATATCGACCGGAGAAGGAGAGACCCAGTACTTC
cdr3_aa: CASISTGEGETQYF

cdr3_length: 15
v_call: TRBV5-5
j_call: TRBJ1-5
clone_size: NA
d_call: NA
cdr3_nt: TGTGCCAGCAGCCTACAGGGTAGGAGCAATCAGCCCCAGCATTTT
cdr3_aa: CASSLQGRSNQPQHF

cdr3_length: 16
v_call: TRBV10-1
j_call: TRBJ2-1
clone_size: NA
d_call: NA
cdr3_nt: TGCGCCAGCAGTGATGGGGGGATTGGATTCTACAATGAGCAGTTCTTC
cdr3_aa: CASSDGGIGFYNEQFF

cdr3_length: 12
v_call: TRBV18
j_call: TRBJ1-1
clone_size: NA
d_call: NA
cdr3_nt: TGTGCCAGCTCAGGGCAGAACACTGAAGCTTTCTTT
cdr3_aa: CASSGQNTEAFF

cdr3_length: 12
v_call: TRBV3-1/TRBV3-2
j_call: TRBJ1-4
clone_size: NA
d_call: NA
cdr3_nt: TGTGCCAGCAGCCAATCCGGACAGCAACTGTTTTTT
cdr3_aa: CASSQSGQQLFF

cdr3_length: 13
v_call: TRBV9
j_call: TRBJ2-5
clone_size: NA
d_call: TRBD2
cdr3_nt: TGTGCCAGCAGCGAAGGGACTAATGAGACCCAGTACTTC
cdr3_aa: CASSEGTNETQYF

cdr3_length: 15
v_call: TRBV6-5
j_call: TRBJ1-1
clone_size: once
d_call: NA
cdr3_nt: TGTGCCAGCAGGAATACAGGGAGGGGAGTCACTGAAGCTTTCTTT
cdr3_aa: CASRNTGRGVTEAFF

cdr3_length: 14
v_call: TRBV29-1
j_call: TRBJ1-1
clone_size: NA
d_call: NA
cdr3_nt: TGCAGCGTCCAGCCCGGGAGAATGAACACTGAAGCTTTCTTT
cdr3_aa: CSVQPGRMNTEAFF

cdr3_length: 16
v_call: TRBV19
j_call: TRBJ2-5
clone_size: NA
d_call: NA
cdr3_nt: TGTGCCAGTAGTATTGGCCCGGACAGTTTCCAGGAGACCCAGTACTTC
cdr3_aa: CASSIGPDSFQETQYF

cdr3_length: 15
v_call: TRBV27
j_call: TRBJ2-7
clone_size: NA
d_call: NA
cdr3_nt: TGTGCCAGCAGTTTTGATGGCGACAGGACCTACGAGCAGTACTTC
cdr3_aa: CASSFDGDRTYEQYF

cdr3_length: 15
v_call: TRBV7-3
j_call: TRBJ1-2
clone_size: few
d_call: NA
cdr3_nt: TGTGCCAGCAGCCCCCAGAGCGAGATACCTAATGGCTACACCTTC
cdr3_aa: CASSPQSEIPNGYTF

cdr3_length: 16
v_call: TRBV7-9
j_call: TRBJ1-2
clone_size: NA
d_call: NA
cdr3_nt: TGTGCCAGCAGCTTACCTTTTAGGCAGGGACTCTATGGCTACACCTTC
cdr3_aa: CASSLPFRQGLYGYTF

cdr3_length: 17
v_call: TRBV15
j_call: TRBJ1-5
clone_size: NA
d_call: NA
cdr3_nt: TGTGCCACCAGCAGAGAGCTCTGGGGCACAAATGTAAGGCCCCAGCATTTT
cdr3_aa: CATSRELWGTNVRPQHF

cdr3_length: 12
v_call: TRBV29-1
j_call: TRBJ1-2
clone_size: NA
d_call: TRBD1
cdr3_nt: TGCAGCGTTGAGGTCAGGGGGCTTGGCTACACCTTC
cdr3_aa: CSVEVRGLGYTF

cdr3_length: 14
v_call: TRBV19
j_call: TRBJ1-5
clone_size: NA
d_call: TRBD1
cdr3_nt: TGTGCCAGTAGTAGACAGGGGGCGAGCCAGCCCCAGCATTTT
cdr3_aa: CASSRQGASQPQHF

cdr3_length: 15
v_call: TRBV28
j_call: TRBJ1-5
clone_size: NA
d_call: TRBD1
cdr3_nt: TGTGCCAGCAGCTTAGAACAGGGGGTCTTTCAGCCCCAGCATTTT
cdr3_aa: CASSLEQGVFQPQHF

cdr3_length: 12
v_call: TRBV29-1
j_call: TRBJ2-7
clone_size: NA
d_call: NA
cdr3_nt: TGCAGCGTTGTGTTTAGATCCTACGAGCAGTACTTC
cdr3_aa: CSVVFRSYEQYF

cdr3_length: 13
v_call: TRBV18
j_call: TRBJ1-5
clone_size: NA
d_call: NA
cdr3_nt: TGTGCCAGCTCACCGTACGGGGATCAGCCCCAGCATTTT
cdr3_aa: CASSPYGDQPQHF

cdr3_length: 15
v_call: TRBV7-2
j_call: TRBJ1-5
clone_size: NA
d_call: TRBD1
cdr3_nt: TGTGCCAGCAGCGTGGGGACAGGCTGGAATCAGCCCCAGCATTTT
cdr3_aa: CASSVGTGWNQPQHF

cdr3_length: 15
v_call: TRBV7-9
j_call: TRBJ1-1
clone_size: NA
d_call: TRBD1
cdr3_nt: TGTGCCAGCAGCCCAAGGACAGGGTTTGGCAATGAAGCTTTCTTT
cdr3_aa: CASSPRTGFGNEAFF

cdr3_length: 17
v_call: TRBV5-5
j_call: TRBJ2-6
clone_size: once
d_call: NA
cdr3_nt: TGTGCCAGCAGCTTGGTCTCACAGGGTTCTGGGGCCAACGTCCTGACTTTC
cdr3_aa: CASSLVSQGSGANVLTF

cdr3_length: 16
v_call: TRBV10-3
j_call: TRBJ2-5
clone_size: once
d_call: TRBD2
cdr3_nt: TGTGCCATCAGTGAGTGGACTAGCGGCCGAAAAGAGACCCAGTACTTC
cdr3_aa: CAISEWTSGRKETQYF

cdr3_length: 13
v_call: TRBV28
j_call: TRBJ2-1
clone_size: NA
d_call: NA
cdr3_nt: TGTGCCAGCAGCCCTCCCGCGGGGCCAGAGCAGTTCTTC
cdr3_aa: CASSPPAGPEQFF

cdr3_length: 17
v_call: TRBV5-1
j_call: TRBJ2-6
clone_size: NA
d_call: NA
cdr3_nt: TGCGCCAGCAGCTTGGGAACCTTAGCGTCTGGGGCCAACGTCCTGACTTTC
cdr3_aa: CASSLGTLASGANVLTF

cdr3_length: 15
v_call: TRBV2
j_call: TRBJ1-4
clone_size: NA
d_call: TRBD1
cdr3_nt: TGTGCCAGCAAAGACAGGGGGCTAACTAATGAAAAACTGTTTTTT
cdr3_aa: CASKDRGLTNEKLFF

cdr3_length: 17
v_call: TRBV5-8
j_call: TRBJ2-4
clone_size: once
d_call: TRBD2
cdr3_nt: TGTGCCAGCAGTTCAATTCTAGCGGGGGCAACCAAAAACATTCAGTACTTC
cdr3_aa: CASSSILAGATKNIQYF

cdr3_length: 15
v_call: TRBV7-3
j_call: TRBJ2-1
clone_size: once
d_call: TRBD2
cdr3_nt: TGTGCCAGCAGCTCACTCGGACTAGAACATAATGAGCAGTTCTTC
cdr3_aa: CASSSLGLEHNEQFF

cdr3_length: 16
v_call: TRBV10-2
j_call: TRBJ1-5
clone_size: once
d_call: TRBD1
cdr3_nt: TGCGCCAGCAGAACCGGGACAGGGAATGTAAATCAGCCCCAGCATTTT
cdr3_aa: CASRTGTGNVNQPQHF

cdr3_length: 15
v_call: TRBV15
j_call: TRBJ1-2
clone_size: once
d_call: NA
cdr3_nt: TGTGCCACCTCCCGGGAGAGGGAACCTTTTTATGGCTACACCTTC
cdr3_aa: CATSREREPFYGYTF

cdr3_length: 15
v_call: TRBV6-5
j_call: TRBJ1-3
clone_size: NA
d_call: TRBD1
cdr3_nt: TGTGCCAGCAGTTATGAGACAGGGGGCGGAAACACCATATATTTT
cdr3_aa: CASSYETGGGNTIYF

cdr3_length: 13
v_call: TRBV3-1/TRBV3-2
j_call: TRBJ2-1
clone_size: NA
d_call: TRBD2
cdr3_nt: TGTGCCAGCAGCCCCGAGCGGGGGGGTGAGCAGTTCTTC
cdr3_aa: CASSPERGGEQFF

cdr3_length: 13
v_call: TRBV2
j_call: TRBJ1-4
clone_size: few
d_call: NA
cdr3_nt: TGTGCCAGCAGTGCAGGGGTTGTTGAAAAACTGTTTTTT
cdr3_aa: CASSAGVVEKLFF

cdr3_length: 14
v_call: TRBV5-1
j_call: TRBJ1-1
clone_size: NA
d_call: TRBD1
cdr3_nt: TGCGCCAGCAGCACTGGACAGGGAGTGTTGGAAGCTTTCTTT
cdr3_aa: CASSTGQGVLEAFF

cdr3_length: 15
v_call: TRBV6-5
j_call: TRBJ1-3
clone_size: NA
d_call: NA
cdr3_nt: TGTGCCAGCAGTTCACAGGGATCCCCTGGAAACACCATATATTTT
cdr3_aa: CASSSQGSPGNTIYF

cdr3_length: 14
v_call: TRBV7-2
j_call: TRBJ2-7
clone_size: NA
d_call: NA
cdr3_nt: TGTGCCAGCAGCTTTAACAGGGAGTCCTACGAGCAGTACTTC
cdr3_aa: CASSFNRESYEQYF